This T cell receptor beta chain was identified during a study of blood T cells in healthy people across ages. Study results and limitations: Naive CD4+ cell counts and diversity both ran higher in long-lived than in aged donors.

Primers used in a second PCR of about 6 to 11 cycles were a sample-barcoded 5' primer and a J-beta primer mix. Template switching added a 12-random-nucleotide identifier to every cDNA molecule. From the 5' RACE reads, TCRdb called clonotypes with MiXCR, one entry per CDR3 protein. The sample holds roughly 900,000 distinct CDR3 sequences, around 26% seen once. The sample holds a few counts of this clonotype. Its antigen is as yet unknown. V lost 1 base, J lost 1 base, and 14 bases lay in between. The CDR3 is made up of 16 amino acids. Germline CDR1 reads LNHDA; CDR2 reads SQIVND (reference sequence). The J gene is TRBJ2-7, the V gene TRBV19; D not certain. Specimen: blood. The receptor was isolated from a woman older than 75 in good health. In DNA, the CDR3 is TGTGCCAGTAGTATAGGGGCGGAGACCTTATCCTACGAGCAGTACTTC. It yields the protein CASSIGAETLSYEQYF.